The next 24 T cell receptor beta chains were all read from a single sample in a study of T cells expressing NK-cell markers. TCRdb reanalyzed the 5' RACE reads and collapses them to one entry per CDR3 protein, without DNA. The repertoire table contains some 440,000 distinct CDR3 sequences. The source material was blood T cells: a sorted CD56 or NKG2C T cell subset, CD4+ or CD8+ T cells, or bulk PBMC T cells (not recorded which). The receptors originated from a woman aged 45-60 years in good health.

The chain combines TRBV14 with TRBJ2-1; without DNA, the TCRdb call of TRBD1 cannot be checked. The germline V gene encodes CDR1 SGHDN and CDR2 FVKESK. CDR3 length: 14 amino acids. CDR3 sequence reads: CASSLDRVRNEQFF.

The chain employs TRBV10-2 and TRBJ2-7; the TCRdb call, TRBD2, lacks DNA for checking. Germline CDR1 is WSHSY and CDR2 is SAAADI. The CDR3 is made up of 13 amino acids. CDR3 loop: CASKAAGAYEQYF.

The CDR3 sequence is CASGGIRTDTQYF. The rearrangement joins TRBV11-2 to TRBJ2-3; the D gene TCRdb calls, TRBD1, cannot be checked with no DNA. Germline V gene data show CDR1 as SGHAT and CDR2 as FQNNGV. CDR3 size: 13 residues.

This chain joins TRBV20-1 and TRBJ2-3; TCRdb indicates TRBD2, and absent DNA this call remains unverified. CDR3 length equals 18 residues. Germline CDR1 is DFQATT and CDR2 is SNEGSKA (reference sequence). CDR3: CSARARDVPGGMTDTQYF.

The V gene is TRBV19, the J gene TRBJ2-5; there is no DNA to check the TCRdb D call of TRBD1. The CDR3 has 14 amino acids. Germline CDR1 LNHDA, CDR2 SQIVND (reference sequence). The CDR3 loop is CATSDRRQGETQYF.

The chain combines TRBV29-1 with TRBJ1-2. The CDR3 contains 13 residues. Germline-derived CDR1 and CDR2 are SQVTM and ANQGSEA. CDR3: CSVEDWAEDGYTF.

The gene calls are TRBV6-1 and TRBJ2-1; TCRdb's D call, TRBD1, is unchecked because there is no DNA. The CDR3 is 11 amino acids. From germline, CDR1 is MNHNS and CDR2 SASEGT. CDR3 amino acids: CASSPLWEQFF.

The rearrangement links TRBV10-3 to TRBJ2-3. Germline-derived CDR1 and CDR2 are ENHRY and SYGVKD. The CDR3 contains 12 residues. The CDR3 sequence: CAIRSWPDTQYF.

V gene TRBV6-5 combines with J gene TRBJ1-2; the TCRdb D gene call, TRBD1, has no DNA to confirm it. The CDR3 extends over 14 amino acids. Germline CDR1 is MNHEY and CDR2 is SVGAGI. The CDR3 sequence: CASHQTGGTYGYTF.

The chain carries TRBV12-3 or TRBV12-4 and TRBJ1-5. The CDR3 runs to 17 residues. Here the CDR3 reads CASSLVWDFSGNQPQHF.

The chain couples TRBV14 to TRBJ1-5. The germline gives CDR1 SGHDN, CDR2 FVKESK. This CDR3 is 17 amino acids long. This CDR3 reads CASSLVRRHEGNQPQHF.

The J gene is TRBJ2-1, the V gene TRBV20-1; the D call from TCRdb, TRBD2, cannot be confirmed without DNA. The CDR3 is 17 amino acids. Germline V gene sequence: CDR1 DFQATT, CDR2 SNEGSKA (reference sequence). Here the CDR3 reads CSARDLRLAGGLNEQFF.

The rearrangement joins TRBV11-3 to TRBJ2-1; TCRdb lists TRBD2, though no DNA is available to test this call. CDR1 and CDR2 (germline): SGHNT, YENEEA. CDR3 length equals 12 residues. The CDR3 region is CASLGDRNEQFF. Together with reference TRBV11-3 and TRBJ2-1, the CDR3 gives the full variable domain: EAGVVQSPRYKIIEKKQPVAFWCNPISGHNTLYWYLQNLGQGPELLIRYENEEAVDDSQLPKDRFSAERLKGVDSTLKIQPAELGDSAVYLCASLGDRNEQFFGPGTRLTVL.

The rearrangement uses TRBV4-1 and TRBJ1-1. CDR1 MGHRA and CDR2 YSYEKL come from the germline V gene. The CDR3 sequence is 17 residues long. The CDR3 protein is CASSPPRAWRLNTEAFF.

The J gene is TRBJ1-2, the V gene TRBV5-1. The CDR3 contains 13 residues. The germline V gene has CDR1 SGHRS and CDR2 YFSETQ. The CDR3 loop reads CASRNDEDGGYTF.

The chain uses TRBV3-1 and TRBJ2-1; no DNA is available, so the TRBD2 call from TCRdb remains unchecked. Germline V gene sequence: CDR1 LGHDT, CDR2 YNNKEL (reference sequence). This CDR3 comprises 16 residues. Here the CDR3 reads CASSQDLGPWRDEQFF.

The chain recombines TRBV30 with TRBJ2-3. Germline loops: CDR1 GTSNPN, CDR2 SVGIG (reference sequence). This CDR3 has 11 amino acids. This CDR3 reads CAWTRGDTQYF.

The chain joins TRBV20-1 to TRBJ2-2; TCRdb's assignment of TRBD1 cannot be checked, as there is no DNA. The CDR3 totals 15 residues. The germline gives CDR1 DFQATT, CDR2 SNEGSKA (reference sequence). The CDR3 protein is CSARRPTGDTGELFF.

This sequence joins TRBV7-9 and TRBJ1-4; TCRdb returns TRBD1, unconfirmable since there is no DNA. Germline V gives CDR1 SEHNR, CDR2 FQNEAQ (reference sequence). This CDR3 region has 15 residues. The CDR3 here is CASSPLDSLNEKLFF.

The gene calls are TRBV18 and TRBJ2-1; as DNA is missing, the TRBD1 call by TCRdb cannot be tested. This CDR3 is built from 13 residues. From germline, CDR1 is KGHSH and CDR2 LQKENI. CDR3 sequence: CASSPRQNNEQFF.

The chain links TRBV5-1 to TRBJ2-2; TCRdb's assignment of TRBD2 cannot be checked, as there is no DNA. The CDR3 length is 15 residues. The germline gives CDR1 SGHRS, CDR2 YFSETQ. The chain's CDR3 is CASSYLRGGTGELFF.

This rearrangement joins TRBV28 to TRBJ2-1. Germline V CDR1 and CDR2: MDHEN, SYDVKM. The CDR3 totals 15 residues. CDR3 region: CASVMDHGSYNEQFF.

This chain connects TRBV12-3 or TRBV12-4 to TRBJ2-2; no DNA is available, so the TRBD2 call from TCRdb remains unchecked. The CDR3 totals 14 residues. The CDR3 sequence is CASSLTSDTGELFF.

The J gene is TRBJ2-1, the V gene TRBV4-1; absent DNA, TCRdb's TRBD2 call cannot be checked. The CDR3 spans 20 residues. Germline CDR1 MGHRA, CDR2 YSYEKL. CDR3: CASSHPPGLAGDSSYNEQFF.